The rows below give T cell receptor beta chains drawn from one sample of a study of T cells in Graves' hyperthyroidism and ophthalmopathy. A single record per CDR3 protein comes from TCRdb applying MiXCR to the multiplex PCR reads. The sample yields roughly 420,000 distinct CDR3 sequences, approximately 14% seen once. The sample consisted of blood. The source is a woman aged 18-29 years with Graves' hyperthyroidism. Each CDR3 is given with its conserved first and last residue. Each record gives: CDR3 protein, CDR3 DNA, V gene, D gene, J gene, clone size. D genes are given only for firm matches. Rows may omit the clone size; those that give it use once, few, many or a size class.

CDR3 protein: CASSLLGRANEKLFF; CDR3 DNA: TGTGCCAGCAGCTTACTGGGCAGGGCTAATGAAAAACTGTTTTTT; V gene: TRBV7-2; D gene: .; J gene: TRBJ1-4; clone size: .
CDR3 protein: CASSFRWGLAGGRETQYF; CDR3 DNA: TGTGCCAGCAGCTTTCGATGGGGACTAGCGGGAGGGCGAGAGACCCAGTACTTC; V gene: TRBV5-5; D gene: TRBD2; J gene: TRBJ2-5; clone size: .
CDR3 protein: CSASDQLPYNEQFF; CDR3 DNA: TGCAGTGCTAGCGACCAATTACCGTACAATGAGCAGTTCTTC; V gene: TRBV20-1; D gene: .; J gene: TRBJ2-1; clone size: many
CDR3 protein: CATSVTNNQPQHF; CDR3 DNA: TGTGCCACCTCAGTAACCAATAATCAGCCCCAGCATTTT; V gene: TRBV6-1; D gene: .; J gene: TRBJ1-5; clone size: .
CDR3 protein: CASSLFGGLGGYTF; CDR3 DNA: TGTGCCAGCAGTTTATTCGGGGGGCTGGGAGGCTACACCTTC; V gene: TRBV27; D gene: .; J gene: TRBJ1-2; clone size: many
CDR3 protein: CAITSATNEKLFF; CDR3 DNA: TGTGCCATTACGAGTGCAACTAATGAAAAACTGTTTTTT; V gene: TRBV10-3; D gene: .; J gene: TRBJ1-4; clone size: many
CDR3 protein: CASSPLGLASSRGTDTQYF; CDR3 DNA: TGTGCCAGCAGTCCCCTGGGACTAGCGAGCTCTCGGGGCACAGATACGCAGTATTTT; V gene: TRBV28; D gene: TRBD2; J gene: TRBJ2-3; clone size: .
CDR3 protein: CASSMYRENTEAFF; CDR3 DNA: TGTGCCAGTAGTATGTACAGGGAGAACACTGAAGCTTTCTTT; V gene: TRBV19; D gene: .; J gene: TRBJ1-1; clone size: many
CDR3 protein: CASSVSATNNEQFF; CDR3 DNA: TGTGCCAGCAGCGTGTCGGCTACCAACAATGAGCAGTTCTTC; V gene: TRBV9; D gene: .; J gene: TRBJ2-1; clone size: .
CDR3 protein: CASSPAGGGARVYGYTF; CDR3 DNA: TGTGCCAGCAGCCCCGCGGGTGGCGGGGCGCGGGTCTATGGCTACACCTTC; V gene: TRBV7-2; D gene: .; J gene: TRBJ1-2; clone size: .
CDR3 protein: CASSLSTGGQPQHF; CDR3 DNA: TGTGCCAGCAGTTTATCGACAGGGGGTCAGCCCCAGCATTTT; V gene: TRBV27; D gene: TRBD1; J gene: TRBJ1-5; clone size: few
CDR3 protein: CASSTHGTTGELFF; CDR3 DNA: TGTGCCAGCAGCACACACGGGACGACCGGGGAGCTGTTTTTT; V gene: TRBV7-8; D gene: .; J gene: TRBJ2-2; clone size: .
CDR3 protein: CASSYGQGGNQPQHF; CDR3 DNA: TGTGCCAGCAGTTATGGGCAGGGGGGCAATCAGCCCCAGCATTTT; V gene: TRBV6-5; D gene: TRBD1; J gene: TRBJ1-5; clone size: many
CDR3 protein: CASSDGQGPHTEAFF; CDR3 DNA: TGTGCCAGCAGCGACGGACAGGGGCCCCACACTGAAGCTTTCTTT; V gene: TRBV9; D gene: TRBD1; J gene: TRBJ1-1; clone size: .
CDR3 protein: CASSAYPRDTQYF; CDR3 DNA: TGCGCCAGCAGCGCCTACCCTAGGGATACGCAGTATTTT; V gene: TRBV5-1; D gene: .; J gene: TRBJ2-3; clone size: many
CDR3 protein: CAWNPGRYGYTF; CDR3 DNA: TGTGCCTGGAATCCGGGGAGATATGGCTACACCTTC; V gene: TRBV30; D gene: .; J gene: TRBJ1-2; clone size: many
CDR3 protein: CASTRLDRANYGYTF; CDR3 DNA: TGTGCCAGCACCCGCCTCGACAGGGCCAACTATGGCTACACCTTC; V gene: TRBV28; D gene: TRBD1; J gene: TRBJ1-2; clone size: many
CDR3 protein: CASSPQGLASEQYF; CDR3 DNA: TGTGCCAGCAGCCCTCAGGGACTAGCGAGCGAGCAGTACTTC; V gene: TRBV12-3/TRBV12-4; D gene: TRBD2; J gene: TRBJ2-7; clone size: many
CDR3 protein: CASKETGVYEQYF; CDR3 DNA: TGTGCCAGCAAAGAGACAGGCGTCTACGAGCAGTACTTC; V gene: TRBV2; D gene: .; J gene: TRBJ2-7; clone size: many
CDR3 protein: CASSYTMTGRPGELFF; CDR3 DNA: TGTGCCAGCAGTTACACGATGACAGGGAGGCCCGGGGAGCTGTTTTTT; V gene: TRBV6-9; D gene: .; J gene: TRBJ2-2; clone size: .
CDR3 protein: CASNHSGSSYNEQFF; CDR3 DNA: TGTGCCAGCAACCATAGCGGGAGCTCCTACAATGAGCAGTTCTTC; V gene: TRBV6-1; D gene: TRBD2; J gene: TRBJ2-1; clone size: many
CDR3 protein: CASSLGTRYNEQFF; CDR3 DNA: TGCGCCAGCAGCTTGGGCACCCGCTACAATGAGCAGTTCTTC; V gene: TRBV5-1; D gene: .; J gene: TRBJ2-1; clone size: many
CDR3 protein: CASSQGVGRQGTGANVLTF; CDR3 DNA: TGCGCCAGCAGCCAGGGCGTTGGCCGACAGGGCACGGGGGCCAACGTCCTGACTTTC; V gene: TRBV4-3; D gene: TRBD1; J gene: TRBJ2-6; clone size: few
CDR3 protein: CASSVDSRFYEQYF; CDR3 DNA: TGTGCCAGCAGCGTAGATTCTAGGTTCTACGAGCAGTACTTC; V gene: TRBV9; D gene: .; J gene: TRBJ2-7; clone size: few
CDR3 protein: CASSQGDAASSYEQYF; CDR3 DNA: TGCGCCAGCAGCCAAGGGGATGCGGCCAGCTCCTACGAGCAGTACTTC; V gene: TRBV4-1; D gene: .; J gene: TRBJ2-7; clone size: .
CDR3 protein: CASSLGTTGTSVEQYF; CDR3 DNA: TGTGCCAGCAGCTTAGGAACCACCGGGACTAGCGTCGAGCAGTACTTC; V gene: TRBV7-6; D gene: TRBD2; J gene: TRBJ2-7; clone size: many
CDR3 protein: CASRLTPGSYNEQFF; CDR3 DNA: TGTGCCAGCAGATTGACTCCGGGGAGTTACAATGAGCAGTTCTTC; V gene: TRBV27; D gene: .; J gene: TRBJ2-1; clone size: many
CDR3 protein: CASSLSSGWHATNEKLFF; CDR3 DNA: TGTGCCAGCAGTTTATCGTCCGGCTGGCATGCAACTAATGAAAAACTGTTTTTT; V gene: TRBV27; D gene: .; J gene: TRBJ1-4; clone size: few
CDR3 protein: CASSLTRGPGELFF; CDR3 DNA: TGTGCCAGCAGCTTAACTCGGGGGCCCGGGGAGCTGTTTTTT; V gene: TRBV7-3; D gene: .; J gene: TRBJ2-2; clone size: many
CDR3 protein: CASSQVAGQGFTYEQYF; CDR3 DNA: TGTGCCAGCAGCCAAGTCGCGGGACAGGGGTTCACCTACGAGCAGTACTTC; V gene: TRBV3-1; D gene: TRBD1; J gene: TRBJ2-7; clone size: many
CDR3 protein: CASSLTGTGGTEAFF; CDR3 DNA: TGCGCCAGCAGCTTGACCGGGACAGGTGGGACTGAAGCTTTCTTT; V gene: TRBV5-1; D gene: TRBD1; J gene: TRBJ1-1; clone size: many
CDR3 protein: CASSQGTGGFEQFF; CDR3 DNA: TGTGCCAGCAGCCAAGGAACAGGGGGCTTTGAGCAGTTCTTC; V gene: TRBV3-1; D gene: TRBD1; J gene: TRBJ2-1; clone size: many
CDR3 protein: CASTGGEQETQYF; CDR3 DNA: TGTGCCAGCACTGGGGGGGAGCAGGAGACCCAGTACTTC; V gene: TRBV27; D gene: TRBD2; J gene: TRBJ2-5; clone size: few
CDR3 protein: CASSQQGNQPQHF; CDR3 DNA: TGCGCCAGCAGCCAACAGGGTAATCAGCCCCAGCATTTT; V gene: TRBV5-1; D gene: .; J gene: TRBJ1-5; clone size: many
CDR3 protein: CASRGGLSLAVQETQYF; CDR3 DNA: TGTGCCAGCAGGGGGGGTTTAAGCCTAGCGGTACAAGAGACCCAGTACTTC; V gene: TRBV2; D gene: TRBD2; J gene: TRBJ2-5; clone size: .
CDR3 protein: CASSERGRKMIDTQYF; CDR3 DNA: TGTGCCAGCAGTGAAAGGGGGCGGAAAATGATAGATACGCAGTATTTT; V gene: TRBV2; D gene: TRBD1; J gene: TRBJ2-3; clone size: many
CDR3 protein: CASSFYGGPNYGYTF; CDR3 DNA: TGTGCCAGCAGTTTTTATGGGGGTCCTAACTATGGCTACACCTTC; V gene: TRBV28; D gene: .; J gene: TRBJ1-2; clone size: few
CDR3 protein: CASSVEEADRGTQYF; CDR3 DNA: TGTGCCAGCAGCGTAGAGGAGGCGGACAGGGGTACCCAGTACTTC; V gene: TRBV9; D gene: TRBD1; J gene: TRBJ2-5; clone size: many
CDR3 protein: CASAGLYEQYF; CDR3 DNA: TGTGCCAGCGCGGGGTTGTACGAGCAGTACTTC; V gene: TRBV2; D gene: .; J gene: TRBJ2-7; clone size: many
CDR3 protein: CAGGEKNQPQHF; CDR3 DNA: TGTGCAGGTGGGGAGAAAAATCAGCCCCAGCATTTT; V gene: TRBV10-3; D gene: .; J gene: TRBJ1-5; clone size: few
CDR3 protein: CSARDGTGNEQFF; CDR3 DNA: TGCAGTGCTAGAGATGGGACAGGGAATGAGCAGTTCTTC; V gene: TRBV20-1; D gene: TRBD1; J gene: TRBJ2-1; clone size: .
CDR3 protein: CASSEASGFGAKNIQYF; CDR3 DNA: TGTGCCAGCAGTGAAGCTTCTGGTTTTGGGGCCAAAAACATTCAGTACTTC; V gene: TRBV6-1; D gene: .; J gene: TRBJ2-4; clone size: .
CDR3 protein: CASRPQAGARTGELFF; CDR3 DNA: TGTGCCAGCAGACCACAAGCGGGAGCGCGGACCGGGGAGCTGTTTTTT; V gene: TRBV5-6; D gene: TRBD2; J gene: TRBJ2-2; clone size: few
CDR3 protein: CASSLEGSGRINEQFF; CDR3 DNA: TGTGCCAGCAGCTTAGAAGGTAGCGGGAGGATTAATGAGCAGTTCTTC; V gene: TRBV7-2; D gene: TRBD2; J gene: TRBJ2-1; clone size: many
CDR3 protein: CASHGAGGMNTEAFF; CDR3 DNA: TGTGCCAGTCATGGGGCAGGGGGCATGAACACTGAAGCTTTCTTT; V gene: TRBV19; D gene: TRBD1; J gene: TRBJ1-1; clone size: few
CDR3 protein: CSARGQGTPYRNQPQHF; CDR3 DNA: TGCAGTGCTAGAGGACAGGGGACACCTTACCGCAATCAGCCCCAGCATTTT; V gene: TRBV20-1; D gene: TRBD1; J gene: TRBJ1-5; clone size: .
CDR3 protein: CSVPRGASEYNEQFF; CDR3 DNA: TGCAGCGTTCCCCGGGGAGCTAGCGAGTACAATGAGCAGTTCTTC; V gene: TRBV29-1; D gene: .; J gene: TRBJ2-1; clone size: many
CDR3 protein: CASSLMTGAGSPLHF; CDR3 DNA: TGCGCCAGCAGCTTGATGACAGGGGCCGGTTCACCCCTCCACTTT; V gene: TRBV5-1; D gene: TRBD1; J gene: TRBJ1-6; clone size: .
CDR3 protein: CSARDAVMTGELFF; CDR3 DNA: TGCAGTGCTAGAGATGCGGTGATGACCGGGGAGCTGTTTTTT; V gene: TRBV20-1; D gene: .; J gene: TRBJ2-2; clone size: few
CDR3 protein: CASSYGGTRGNEQFF; CDR3 DNA: TGTGCCAGCAGTTACGGGGGGACTAGAGGGAATGAGCAGTTCTTC; V gene: TRBV6-2/TRBV6-3; D gene: TRBD2; J gene: TRBJ2-1; clone size: many